Below are 24 T cell receptor beta chains sequenced from a single sample in a study of response to subunit inactivated influenza vaccine. A single record per CDR3 protein comes from TCRdb applying MiXCR to the RT-PCR reads. Of hundreds of thousands of distinct CDR3 sequences in the sample, under 20% were seen once. The source was PBMCs from blood, collected approximately 5 days after vaccination. The source is a man aged 45 to 65 who received an inactivated influenza vaccine.

The chain is built from TRBV20-1 and TRBJ1-1; 7 nucleotides match TRBD1. V dropped 0 bases and J dropped 4; count of bases not matched to a gene: 5. The CDR3 extends over 14 amino acids. In germline, CDR1 is DFQATT, CDR2 SNEGSKA (reference sequence). The CDR3 nucleotides are TGCAGTGCTAGAGAGAGGGGGCAGGGCACTGAAGCTTTCTTT. It translates to CSARERGQGTEAFF.

The V call is TRBV7-2, the J call TRBJ2-5; a possible D gene is TRBD2 (5 bases). CDR3 length: 13 residues. V was pared by 9 bases and J by 1 base, with 12 bases between. Germline V gene data show CDR1 as SGHTA and CDR2 as FQGNSA. This chain's CDR3 is CASLRARQETQYF. The CDR3 DNA sequence: TGTGCCAGTTTGCGGGCCCGCCAAGAGACCCAGTACTTC. Full variable domain (remainder filled in from reference TRBV7-2 and TRBJ2-5): GAGVSQSPSNKVTEKGKDVELRCDPISGHTALYWYRQSLGQGLEFLIYFQGNSAPDKSGLPSDRFSAERTGGSVSTLTIQRTQQEDSAVYLCASLRARQETQYFGPGTRLLVL.

This clonotype has a handful of counts. The CDR3 nucleotides read TGTGCCAGCAGTGAGTCGCCTAGCGGCAAAGAGACCCAGTACTTC. As protein: CASSESPSGKETQYF. This chain links TRBV2 with TRBJ2-5, with 7 nucleotides matching TRBD2. J was trimmed by 3 bases and V by 3 bases; bases with no gene match: 7. Germline V gives CDR1 SNHLY, CDR2 FYNNEI. The CDR3 totals 15 residues.

The V and J genes are TRBV25-1 and TRBJ2-7; D unclear. This CDR3 region has 14 residues. Trimming stripped 1 base from V and 7 bases from J, with 14 bases between. CDR1 is MGHDK, CDR2 SYGVNS, per germline. The CDR3 protein is CASSEFGVGREQYF. CDR3 DNA sequence: TGTGCCAGCAGTGAATTTGGGGTGGGAAGGGAGCAGTACTTC.

This rearrangement joins TRBV12-3 or TRBV12-4 to TRBJ1-6; weak D call: TRBD1 (5 bases). The CDR3 extends over 17 amino acids. The ends were cut back, 6 bases at V and 4 bases at J, with 19 bases in the middle. Written as DNA, the CDR3 is TGTGCCAGCAGCGGTCAGGGCTCCTACCAATATAATTCACCCCTCCACTTT. It codes for CASSGQGSYQYNSPLHF.

This clonotype was seen only a few times. The rearrangement uses TRBV5-6 and TRBJ2-1, with a possible D match to TRBD2 (7 bases). The CDR3 totals 17 residues. The germline gives CDR1 SGHDT, CDR2 YYEEEE. V lost 0 bases, J lost 3 bases, and 16 bases lay in between. CDR3 sequence reads: CASSLGPGGGHYNEQFF. The CDR3, as DNA: TGTGCCAGCAGCTTGGGGCCGGGGGGCGGTCACTACAATGAGCAGTTCTTC.

This clonotype appeared a few times. The J gene is TRBJ2-1, the V gene TRBV11-2, with D possibly being TRBD1 (6 bases). This CDR3 has 18 residues. V lost 4 bases and J 8 bases, leaving 27 bases between the germline ends. CDR1 SGHAT and CDR2 FQNNGV come from the germline V gene. Written as DNA, the CDR3 is TGTGCCAGCAGCTCTAGGTCCGTTCAGGGTGGGGGCGTCTATGAGCAGTTCTTC. It yields the protein CASSSRSVQGGGVYEQFF. The variable domain in full, completed from reference TRBV11-2 and TRBJ2-1, reads EAGVAQSPRYKIIEKRQSVAFWCNPISGHATLYWYQQILGQGPKLLIQFQNNGVVDDSQLPKDRFSAERLKGVDSTLKIQPAKLEDSAVYLCASSSRSVQGGGVYEQFFGPGTRLTVL.

V usage is TRBV10-3 and J usage is TRBJ1-1; maybe TRBD1 (6 bases). Trimming stripped 10 bases from V and 4 bases from J, with 16 bases between. The CDR3 loop spans 13 amino acids. Germline V gene sequence: CDR1 ENHRY, CDR2 SYGVKD. The CDR3 nucleotides are TGTGCCACCACACAGGGTGCGGTCACTGAAGCTTTCTTT. Translation gives CATTQGAVTEAFF.

The genes are TRBV11-1 and TRBJ2-7; D perhaps matches TRBD2 (6 bases). The CDR3 totals 14 residues. Deletions cut 2 bases from V and 4 bases from J, with 12 bases between. In germline, CDR1 is SGHAT, CDR2 FQDESV (reference sequence). In nucleotides, the CDR3 is TGTGCCAGCAGCTTAAGGAGGGAACCTTACGAGCAGTACTTC. This translates into CASSLRREPYEQYF.

The chain employs TRBV7-9 and TRBJ2-7; the match to TRBD1 covers 8 bases. Per the germline V gene, CDR1 is SEHNR and CDR2 is FQNEAQ (reference sequence). The CDR3 is 16 amino acids. V was clipped by 5 bases and J by 1 base; unmatched bases: 10. The CDR3 DNA reads as TGTGCCAGCAGCACCCGACAGGGGTTCCCTTCCTACGAGCAGTACTTC. Translation: CASSTRQGFPSYEQYF.

The chain joins TRBV9 to TRBJ1-5; 9 nucleotides align to TRBD1. The CDR3 is 15 residues long. V was pared by 8 bases and J by 4 bases, with 10 bases of the junction left unmatched. The germline V gene encodes CDR1 SGDLS and CDR2 YYNGEE. For the CDR3, the DNA is TGTGCCAGTGGGACGACAGGGGGAAGAAATCAGCCCCAGCATTTT. Its translation is CASGTTGGRNQPQHF.

The CDR3 loop reads CASSSLTGVRNEQYF. The CDR3 region has the DNA TGTGCCAGCAGCTCCCTGACAGGGGTGAGGAACGAGCAGTACTTC. The V gene is TRBV5-5, the J gene TRBJ2-7, with TRBD1 matching 8 bases. V lost 3 bases to trimming and J lost 5 bases; unmatched junction nucleotides: 10. Per the germline V gene, CDR1 is SGHKS and CDR2 is YYEKEE (reference sequence). The CDR3 loop spans 15 amino acids.

The CDR3 protein is CATSGPGHHSYNEQFF. CDR3 nucleotides: TGTGCCACTTCGGGCCCGGGACACCACTCCTACAATGAGCAGTTCTTC. The rearrangement uses TRBV6-2 or TRBV6-3 and TRBJ2-1; possible D gene TRBD1, 6 bases. Germline V CDR1 and CDR2: MNHEY, SVGEGT. Deletions cut 10 bases from V and 0 bases from J, with 19 bases between. The CDR3 is made up of 16 amino acids.

The chain is built from TRBV28 and TRBJ2-7; TRBD1 aligns across 8 bases. With 6 bases clipped from V and 6 bases from J, the junction kept 10 bases outside the gene matches. The germline gives CDR1 MDHEN, CDR2 SYDVKM. This CDR3 comprises 14 residues. CDR3 nucleotide sequence: TGTGCCAGCAGAAGACAGGGGCTTGTAGGCGAGCAGTACTTC. Translated, it gives CASRRQGLVGEQYF.

The V call is TRBV5-5, the J call TRBJ1-6, with 8 bases identical to TRBD1. The CDR3 has 16 residues. Germline-derived CDR1 and CDR2 are SGHKS and YYEKEE (reference sequence). V shed 0 bases and J 7 bases; nucleotides not matched to a gene: 6. CDR3 coding DNA: TGTGCCAGCAGCTTGGCAGGACAGGGCAAGAATTCACCCCTCCACTTT. Translated: CASSLAGQGKNSPLHF. The complete variable domain, with remaining parts taken from reference TRBV5-5 and TRBJ1-6, reads DAGVTQSPTHLIKTRGQQVTLRCSPISGHKSVSWYQQVLGQGPQFIFQYYEKEERGRGNFPDRFSARQFPNYSSELNVNALLLGDSALYLCASSLAGQGKNSPLHFGNGTRLTVT.

This rearrangement joins TRBV7-9 to TRBJ1-2; D remains unclear. The CDR3 is made up of 10 amino acids. The germline V and J ends were trimmed by 3 bases and 10 bases, with 6 bases remaining between them. The V gene's germline CDR1 is SEHNR and CDR2 FQNEAQ (reference sequence). The CDR3 region has the DNA TGTGCCAGCAGCTTGGACCACTACACCTTC. Its translation: CASSLDHYTF.

The CDR3 spells CASSVEAGGQSYEQYF. The CDR3, as DNA: TGTGCCAGCAGCGTAGAAGCGGGGGGACAGAGCTACGAGCAGTACTTC. The J gene is TRBJ2-7, the V gene TRBV9; 9 bases match TRBD2. Germline V gives CDR1 SGDLS, CDR2 YYNGEE. The CDR3 has 16 amino acids. With V trimmed by 0 bases and J by 3 bases, 7 bases remained unmatched. Combining the CDR3 with reference TRBV9 and TRBJ2-7 gives the whole variable domain DSGVTQTPKHLITATGQRVTLRCSPRSGDLSVYWYQQSLDQGLQFLIQYYNGEERAKGNILERFSAQQFPDLHSELNLSSLELGDSALYFCASSVEAGGQSYEQYFGPGTRLTVT.

The chain combines TRBV5-1 with TRBJ2-1, with D possibly called TRBD1 or TRBD2 (5 bases each). The CDR3 is made up of 14 amino acids. Germline V gene sequence: CDR1 SGHRS, CDR2 YFSETQ. V was trimmed by 2 bases and J by 4 bases, leaving 10 bases between them. The CDR3 region has the DNA TGCGCCAGCAGCTTCACGGGGCTTTACAATGAGCAGTTCTTC. Amino acids: CASSFTGLYNEQFF. The full variable domain, completed using reference TRBV5-1 and TRBJ2-1, is KAGVTQTPRYLIKTRGQQVTLSCSPISGHRSVSWYQQTPGQGLQFLFEYFSETQRNKGNFPGRFSGRQFSNSRSEMNVSTLELGDSALYLCASSFTGLYNEQFFGPGTRLTVL.

This chain connects TRBV29-1 to TRBJ2-5; the D gene is possibly TRBD1 (6 bases). The CDR3 is made up of 13 amino acids. The germline V gene has CDR1 SQVTM and CDR2 ANQGSEA. V lost 7 bases to trimming and J lost 7 bases, with 19 bases between them. The CDR3 here is CSAAGTGRRTQYF. The DNA of the CDR3 is TGCAGCGCCGCGGGCACAGGGCGAAGGACCCAGTACTTC.

The rearrangement uses TRBV29-1 and TRBJ1-1, with D hard to call. CDR1 SQVTM and CDR2 ANQGSEA come from the germline V gene. V was pared by 3 bases and J by 0 bases, with 11 bases between. This CDR3 region has 14 residues. The CDR3 region is CSVDAEGMNTEAFF. The CDR3, as DNA: TGCAGCGTTGACGCGGAGGGAATGAACACTGAAGCTTTCTTT.

The chain is built from TRBV15 and TRBJ1-1, with TRBD1 as a possible D gene (6 bases). This CDR3 contains 15 residues. V was trimmed by 0 bases and J by 3 bases, leaving 11 bases between them. Germline V gene sequence: CDR1 LNHNV, CDR2 YYDKDF (reference sequence). The CDR3 loop is CATSRDLAGDTEAFF. The CDR3 DNA follows: TGTGCCACCAGCAGAGACCTCGCAGGGGACACTGAAGCTTTCTTT. The whole variable domain, filled in from reference TRBV15 and TRBJ1-1, reads DAMVIQNPRYQVTQFGKPVTLSCSQTLNHNVMYWYQQKSSQAPKLLFHYYDKDFNNEADTPDNFQSRRPNTSFCFLDIRSPGLGDTAMYLCATSRDLAGDTEAFFGQGTRLTVV.

The J gene is TRBJ1-2, the V gene TRBV5-6, with D perhaps matching TRBD1 (6 bases). CDR3 length: 15 amino acids. Germline CDR1 is SGHDT and CDR2 is YYEEEE. Trimming removed 4 bases from V and 0 bases from J, with 13 bases in between. CDR3 in amino acids: CASSVPTGANYGYTF. CDR3 DNA sequence: TGTGCCAGCAGCGTACCGACAGGAGCTAACTATGGCTACACCTTC. Looking up the rest from reference TRBV5-6 and TRBJ1-2 gives the full variable domain: DAGVTQSPTHLIKTRGQQVTLRCSPKSGHDTVSWYQQALGQGPQFIFQYYEEEERQRGNFPDRFSGHQFPNYSSELNVNALLLGDSALYLCASSVPTGANYGYTFGSGTRLTVV.

This clonotype showed up just a few times. This chain joins TRBV10-3 and TRBJ2-5; 11 positions agree with TRBD2. The germline CDR1 and CDR2 sequences are ENHRY and SYGVKD. The CDR3 runs to 13 residues. V lost 6 bases and J lost 3; bases outside the gene matches: 0. In DNA form, the CDR3 reads TGTGCCATCAGGACTAGCGGGGAAGAGACCCAGTACTTC. This translates into CAIRTSGEETQYF.

The chain carries TRBV6-2 or TRBV6-3 and TRBJ2-7; TRBD2 agrees at 13 bases. The CDR3 loop spans 17 amino acids. V lost 5 bases and J lost 2; bases outside the gene matches: 9. Germline V CDR1 and CDR2: MNHEY, SVGEGT. The CDR3 bases are TGTGCCAGCAGTGACGGACTAGCGGGGGACATAGCCTACGAGCAGTACTTC. This translates into CASSDGLAGDIAYEQYF.